The T cell receptor (beta chain) under discussion was sequenced for a study of blood T cell repertoires in COVID-19. Study as a whole: Some COVID-19 samples were acute and others convalescent; all came from the United States, Italy and Spain.

Participants' own reports of clinical history determined their cohort assignment. The CDR3 runs to 13 residues. CDR1 is MNHEY and CDR2 is SVGAGI in the germline V gene. J gave up 3 bases and V 8 bases, and 5 bases lay outside the gene matches. How the authors handled the data: From reference gene primer amplification, estimates of nucleated cell counts were derived. TCRdb's copy holds only in-frame clones and misses some; the assay was immunoSEQ multiplex PCR. The D gene and trimming were derived from the DNA, and the V and J assignments and clone size from that table. The top ten clones hold 4% to 5% of a sample with 350,000 or so clones, approximately 83% of them seen once.

The chain joins TRBV6-5 to TRBJ1-2, with 8 positions matching TRBD1. The sequencing sample was made of PBMCs or T cells enriched from blood (not recorded which). The TCR sequence derives from a woman in her thirties or forties with acute COVID-19. The CDR3 nucleotides are TGTGCCAGCGGCGACAGGGGTGACTATGGCTACACCTTC. It encodes CASGDRGDYGYTF.